The rows below give T cell receptor beta chains drawn from one sample of a study of T-cell memory formation after mild COVID-19. From the 5' RACE reads, TCRdb called clonotypes with MiXCR, one entry per CDR3 protein. The sample has roughly 340,000 distinct CDR3 sequences, roughly 15% seen once. The sample consisted of PBMCs or a T cell subset sorted from them (not recorded which). The receptors were gathered from a man younger than 30 who had mild COVID-19 (a few samples of this study predate the infection). Cell type and time point are not known. Both conserved end residues are part of each CDR3. A D gene is named only where the DNA matches it firmly. The size entry is marked missing in some rows and otherwise reads once, few, many or a size class.

J gene: TRBJ2-6; D gene: -; clone size: few; V gene: TRBV4-3; CDR3 DNA: TGCGCCAGCAGCCAAGAGTGGGGTGCTGGGGCCAACGTCCTGACTTTC; CDR3 protein: CASSQEWGAGANVLTF
J gene: TRBJ2-1; D gene: TRBD1; clone size: -; V gene: TRBV24-1; CDR3 DNA: TGTGCCACCATAAGTGGGGACAGGGGGAATGAGCAGTTCTTC; CDR3 protein: CATISGDRGNEQFF
J gene: TRBJ2-7; D gene: -; clone size: few; V gene: TRBV25-1; CDR3 DNA: TGTGCCAGCAGTGGACCACGCGAGGGGCATAGCTCCTACGAGCAGTACTTC; CDR3 protein: CASSGPREGHSSYEQYF
J gene: TRBJ2-1; D gene: TRBD2; clone size: -; V gene: TRBV7-2; CDR3 DNA: TGTGCCAGCAGCCTAAGCGGGGGGTTCAGGGAGCAGTTCTTC; CDR3 protein: CASSLSGGFREQFF
J gene: TRBJ2-5; D gene: TRBD2; clone size: -; V gene: TRBV4-1; CDR3 DNA: TGCGCCAGCAGCCAAGTTCCGGGCGGGGGACAAGAGACCCAGTACTTC; CDR3 protein: CASSQVPGGGQETQYF
J gene: TRBJ2-1; D gene: TRBD1; clone size: few; V gene: TRBV11-3; CDR3 DNA: TGTGCCAGCAGCGCCGAGACAGGGGCGGAGCAGTTCTTC; CDR3 protein: CASSAETGAEQFF
J gene: TRBJ1-6; D gene: -; clone size: few; V gene: TRBV7-2; CDR3 DNA: TGTGCCAGCAGCTTGGGGTCCATACAGGGCCATAATTCACCCCTCCACTTT; CDR3 protein: CASSLGSIQGHNSPLHF
J gene: TRBJ1-5; D gene: -; clone size: many; V gene: TRBV7-2; CDR3 DNA: TGTGCCAGCAGCTTCCGACAGGGCAATCAGCCCCAGCATTTT; CDR3 protein: CASSFRQGNQPQHF
J gene: TRBJ1-5; D gene: -; clone size: -; V gene: TRBV20-1; CDR3 DNA: TGCAGTGCTAGAGTCGGGAGTCCCAATCAGCCCCAGCATTTT; CDR3 protein: CSARVGSPNQPQHF
J gene: TRBJ2-7; D gene: -; clone size: many; V gene: TRBV6-5; CDR3 DNA: TGTGCCAGCAGTTCCTTTGGGGGATACGAGCAGTACTTC; CDR3 protein: CASSSFGGYEQYF
J gene: TRBJ1-5; D gene: -; clone size: few; V gene: TRBV12-3/TRBV12-4; CDR3 DNA: TGTGCCAGCAGTCCCCCGTACAGGGAAGGGGATCAGCCCCAGCATTTT; CDR3 protein: CASSPPYREGDQPQHF
J gene: TRBJ2-7; D gene: -; clone size: medium-sized; V gene: TRBV4-1; CDR3 DNA: TGCGCCAGCAGCCTCAGGGGGGAAAGCTCCTACGAGCAGTACTTC; CDR3 protein: CASSLRGESSYEQYF
J gene: TRBJ2-5; D gene: -; clone size: few; V gene: TRBV7-8; CDR3 DNA: TGTGCCAGCAGCTCCTACCCAGAGACCCAGTACTTC; CDR3 protein: CASSSYPETQYF
J gene: TRBJ1-6; D gene: -; clone size: -; V gene: TRBV6-5; CDR3 DNA: TGTGCCAGCAGTTACGCGGTCCGTACCTCACCCCTCCACTTT; CDR3 protein: CASSYAVRTSPLHF
J gene: TRBJ1-6; D gene: TRBD1; clone size: few; V gene: TRBV12-3/TRBV12-4; CDR3 DNA: TGTGCCAGCAATAAATCCGACAGGGAAGATTCACCCCTCCACTTT; CDR3 protein: CASNKSDREDSPLHF
J gene: TRBJ1-1; D gene: TRBD1; clone size: -; V gene: TRBV6-2/TRBV6-3; CDR3 DNA: TGTGCCAGCAGTTATTCCGGGACAGGAACCACTGAAGCTTTCTTT; CDR3 protein: CASSYSGTGTTEAFF
J gene: TRBJ2-2; D gene: TRBD2; clone size: few; V gene: TRBV11-2; CDR3 DNA: TGTGCCAGCAGCTTCGGAGCGGGGGTCCTCGGCGGGGAGCTGTTTTTT; CDR3 protein: CASSFGAGVLGGELFF